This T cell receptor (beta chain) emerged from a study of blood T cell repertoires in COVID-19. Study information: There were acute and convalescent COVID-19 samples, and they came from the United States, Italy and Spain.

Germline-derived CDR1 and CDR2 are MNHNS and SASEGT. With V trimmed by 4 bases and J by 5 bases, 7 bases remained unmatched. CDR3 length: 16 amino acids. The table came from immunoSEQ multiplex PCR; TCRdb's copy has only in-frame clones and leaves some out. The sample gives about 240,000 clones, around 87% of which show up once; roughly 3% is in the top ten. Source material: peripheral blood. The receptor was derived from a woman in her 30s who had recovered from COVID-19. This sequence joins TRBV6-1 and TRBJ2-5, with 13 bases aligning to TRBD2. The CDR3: CASSVTSGGMGETQYF. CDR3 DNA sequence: TGTGCCAGCAGTGTGACTAGCGGGGGGATGGGTGAGACCCAGTACTTC.